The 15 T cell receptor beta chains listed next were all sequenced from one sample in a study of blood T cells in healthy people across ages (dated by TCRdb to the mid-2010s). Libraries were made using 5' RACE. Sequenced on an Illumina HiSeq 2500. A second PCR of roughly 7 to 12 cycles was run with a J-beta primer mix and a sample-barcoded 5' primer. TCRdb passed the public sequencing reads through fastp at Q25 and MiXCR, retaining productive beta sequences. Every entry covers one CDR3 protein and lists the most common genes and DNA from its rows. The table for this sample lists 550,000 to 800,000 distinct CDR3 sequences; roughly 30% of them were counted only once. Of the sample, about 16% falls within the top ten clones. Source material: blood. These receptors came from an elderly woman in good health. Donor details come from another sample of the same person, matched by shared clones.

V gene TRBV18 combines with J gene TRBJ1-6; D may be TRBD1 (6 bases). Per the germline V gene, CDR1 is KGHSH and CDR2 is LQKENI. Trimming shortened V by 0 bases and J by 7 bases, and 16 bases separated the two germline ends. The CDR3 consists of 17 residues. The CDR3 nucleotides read TGTGCCAGCTCACCACCGACGCAGGGGAGAATGAATTCACCCCTCCACTTT. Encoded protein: CASSPPTQGRMNSPLHF.

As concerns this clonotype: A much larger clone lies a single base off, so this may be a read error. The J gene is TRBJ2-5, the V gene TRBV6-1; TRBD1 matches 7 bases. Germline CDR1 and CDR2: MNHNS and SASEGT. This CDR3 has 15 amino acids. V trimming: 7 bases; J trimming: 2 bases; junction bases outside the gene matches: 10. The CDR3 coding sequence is TGTGCCAGCAATATAGGGGGACAGAGGCAAGAGACCCAGTACTTC. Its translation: CASNIGGQRQETQYF.

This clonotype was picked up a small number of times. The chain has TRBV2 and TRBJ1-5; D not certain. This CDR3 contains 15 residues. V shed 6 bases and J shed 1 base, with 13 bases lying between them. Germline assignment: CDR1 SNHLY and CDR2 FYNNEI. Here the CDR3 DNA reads TGTGCCAGCAGCCAGGAGCCGGGGAGCAATCAGCCCCAGCATTTT. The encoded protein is CASSQEPGSNQPQHF.

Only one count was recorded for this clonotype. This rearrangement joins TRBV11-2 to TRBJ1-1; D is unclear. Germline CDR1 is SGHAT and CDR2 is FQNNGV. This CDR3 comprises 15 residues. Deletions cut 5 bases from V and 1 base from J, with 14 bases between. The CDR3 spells CASSAAYHRNTEAFF. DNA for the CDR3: TGTGCCAGCAGCGCAGCCTACCATCGGAACACTGAAGCTTTCTTT.

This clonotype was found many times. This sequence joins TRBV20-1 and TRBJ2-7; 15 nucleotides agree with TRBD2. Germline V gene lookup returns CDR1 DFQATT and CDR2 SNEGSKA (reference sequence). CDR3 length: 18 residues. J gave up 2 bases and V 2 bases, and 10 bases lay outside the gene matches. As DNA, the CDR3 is TGCAGTGCTAGACCAACTCGGACTAGCGGGGGGGTTCCCTACGAGCAGTACTTC. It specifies CSARPTRTSGGVPYEQYF.

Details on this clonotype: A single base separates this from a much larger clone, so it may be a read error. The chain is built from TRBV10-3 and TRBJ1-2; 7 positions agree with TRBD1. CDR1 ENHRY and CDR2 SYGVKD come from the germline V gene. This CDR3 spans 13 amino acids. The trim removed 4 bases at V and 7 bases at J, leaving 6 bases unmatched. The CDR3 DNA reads TGTGCCATCAGTGGGGGACAGTGTCCTGGCTACACCTTC. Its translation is CAISGGQCPGYTF.

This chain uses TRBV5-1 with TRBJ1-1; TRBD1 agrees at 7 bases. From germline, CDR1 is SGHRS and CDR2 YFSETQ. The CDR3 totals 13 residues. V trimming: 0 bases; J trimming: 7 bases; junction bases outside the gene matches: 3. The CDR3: CASSLGHRGEAFF. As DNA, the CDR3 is TGCGCCAGCAGCTTGGGCCACAGGGGTGAAGCTTTCTTT.

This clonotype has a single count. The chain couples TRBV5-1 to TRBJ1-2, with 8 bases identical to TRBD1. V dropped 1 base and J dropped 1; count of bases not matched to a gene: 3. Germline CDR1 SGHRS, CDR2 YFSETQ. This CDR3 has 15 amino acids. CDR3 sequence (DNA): TGCGCCAGCAGCTTGACAGGGGGGTTTAACTATGGCTACACCTTC. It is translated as CASSLTGGFNYGYTF.

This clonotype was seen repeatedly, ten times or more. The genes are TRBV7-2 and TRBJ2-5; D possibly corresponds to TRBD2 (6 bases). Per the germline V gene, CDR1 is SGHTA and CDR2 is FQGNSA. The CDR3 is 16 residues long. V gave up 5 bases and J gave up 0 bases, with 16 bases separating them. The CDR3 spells CASSTHRDLYQETQYF. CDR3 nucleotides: TGTGCCAGCAGCACCCACCGGGACTTGTACCAAGAGACCCAGTACTTC.

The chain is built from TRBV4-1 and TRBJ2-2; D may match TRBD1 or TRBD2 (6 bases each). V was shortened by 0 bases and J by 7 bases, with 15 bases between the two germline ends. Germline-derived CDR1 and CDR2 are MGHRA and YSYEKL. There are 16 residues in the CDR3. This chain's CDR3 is CASSQDQGGLVGELFF. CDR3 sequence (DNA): TGCGCCAGCAGCCAAGATCAAGGGGGGCTTGTCGGGGAGCTGTTTTTT.

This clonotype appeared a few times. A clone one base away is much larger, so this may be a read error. The CDR3 here is CAISGCYEQYF. The CDR3 region has the DNA TGTGCCATCAGTGGTTGTTACGAGCAGTACTTC. V is TRBV10-3 and J is TRBJ2-7; D is ambiguous. CDR3 size: 11 residues. Germline-derived CDR1 and CDR2 are ENHRY and SYGVKD. Trimming shortened V by 4 bases and J by 4 bases, and 5 bases separated the two germline ends.

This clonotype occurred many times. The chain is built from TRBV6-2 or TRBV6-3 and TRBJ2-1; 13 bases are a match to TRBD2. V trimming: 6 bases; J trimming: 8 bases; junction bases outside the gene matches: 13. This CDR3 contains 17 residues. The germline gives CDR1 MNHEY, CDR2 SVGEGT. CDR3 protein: CASSPGTSGEPTYEQFF. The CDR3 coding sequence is TGTGCCAGCAGCCCGGGGACTAGCGGGGAACCTACATATGAGCAGTTCTTC.

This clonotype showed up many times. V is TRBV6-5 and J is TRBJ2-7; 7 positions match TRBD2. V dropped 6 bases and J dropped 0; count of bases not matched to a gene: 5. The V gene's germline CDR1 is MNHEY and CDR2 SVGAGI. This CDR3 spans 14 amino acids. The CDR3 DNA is TGTGCCAGCAGCCCCGGCGGGGGCTCCTACGAGCAGTACTTC. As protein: CASSPGGGSYEQYF.

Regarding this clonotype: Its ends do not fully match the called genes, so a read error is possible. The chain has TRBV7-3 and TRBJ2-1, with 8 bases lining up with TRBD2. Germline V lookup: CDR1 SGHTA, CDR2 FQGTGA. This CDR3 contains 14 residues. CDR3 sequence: CASSGIGSGDEQVF. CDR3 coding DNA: TGTGCCAGCTCGGGGATAGGTAGCGGGGACGAGCAGGTCTTC.

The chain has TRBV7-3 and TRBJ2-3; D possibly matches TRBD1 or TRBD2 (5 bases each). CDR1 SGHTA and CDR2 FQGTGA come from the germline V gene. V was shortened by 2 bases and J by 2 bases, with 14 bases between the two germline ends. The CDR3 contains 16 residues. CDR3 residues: CASSLVGDGHTDTQYF. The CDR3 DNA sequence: TGTGCCAGCAGCTTAGTCGGGGACGGACACACAGATACGCAGTATTTT.